This T cell receptor beta chain was observed in a study of tumor and adjacent non-tumor tissue in lung cancer. For the study at large: Histology: 12 adenocarcinoma, a couple of squamous cell carcinoma, 1 small cell lung cancer. Study-wide results and limits: TCR diversity was significantly greater in tumor than normal lung tissue. Higher tumor TCR diversity was associated with shorter survival. In normal lung, the top 100 clones were significantly more dominant than in tumor.

RNA was extracted from bulk tissue without any cell sorting. After removal of 9 bases from V and 2 bases from J, the junction contained 9 bases not matched to a gene. The CDR3 consists of 16 residues. As for this clonotype: What it binds is not known.

Three rounds of nested PCR, following a modified ARM-PCR protocol, produced the TCRbeta library. TCRdb re-called the multiplex PCR reads with MiXCR, one entry per CDR3 protein. The sample comprises about 200,000 distinct CDR3 sequences, less than 80% of which are singletons, and about 23% rests with the top ten. Sequencing input: lung tumor tissue. The sequence was collected from a man aged 55-75 years with non-small cell lung cancer. The chain recombines TRBV12-3 or TRBV12-4 with TRBJ2-5, with TRBD2 matching 13 bases. In DNA form, the CDR3 reads TGTGCCAGAAGCCGGACTAGCGGGGGACCACAAGAGACCCAGTACTTC. The encoded protein is CARSRTSGGPQETQYF.